Shown below are 3 T cell receptor beta chains from a single sample sequenced in a study of cytomegalovirus exposure and HLA in healthy donors. Vbeta (60) and Jbeta (13) primers were used in the PCR. TCRdb keeps only in-frame clones here, not all; method: immunoSEQ multiplex PCR. Among some 71,000 clones, roughly three quarters were seen once, and the ten largest hold 3% to 4%. The sample was PBMCs. The receptors stem from a man between 18 and 35 years old in good health and CMV-seronegative.

V usage is TRBV25-1 and J usage is TRBJ2-4, with 7 bases that match TRBD2. Germline CDR1 MGHDK, CDR2 SYGVNS. V gave up 10 bases and J gave up 5 bases; unmatched junction bases: 11. There are 14 residues in the CDR3. CDR3 in DNA: TGTGCCACCCGACTAGCCCGACGGCAAAACATTCAGTACTTC. Amino acid sequence: CATRLARRQNIQYF.

This chain connects TRBV30 to TRBJ2-7, with D maybe TRBD1 (6 bases). The CDR3 extends over 15 amino acids. Germline loops: CDR1 GTSNPN, CDR2 SVGIG (reference sequence). V lost 3 bases and J 4 bases, leaving 19 bases between the germline ends. CDR3 sequence (DNA): TGTGCCTGGAGCAGTGACAGGACTTACCAATACGAGCAGTACTTC. Residues: CAWSSDRTYQYEQYF.

The chain uses TRBV4-1 and TRBJ2-7; 8 positions agree with TRBD1. The V and J ends lost 4 bases and 4 bases, in that order; junction bases with no gene match: 12. CDR3 length: 16 residues. The germline V gene encodes CDR1 MGHRA and CDR2 YSYEKL. The CDR3 protein is CASSRVGGDRIYEQYF. Written as DNA, the CDR3 is TGCGCCAGCAGCCGGGTAGGAGGGGACAGGATTTACGAGCAGTACTTC.